This T cell receptor beta chain was profiled in a study of Ad26.COV2.S vaccination and SARS-CoV-2 variants. V shed 1 base and J shed 0 bases, with 6 bases lying between them. The CDR3 totals 14 residues. CDR1 is SEHNR and CDR2 is FQNEAQ in the germline V gene (reference sequence). Broader study findings: Breadth, reportedly substantial, characterized the spike-specific CD8+ and CD4+ T cell responses after vaccination. Total T cell responses were possibly underestimated by TCR breadth and depth analyses. Participants in the vaccine arm had higher spike-specific TCR breadth; placebo recipients had lower.

The count of this clone is one. As yet, its antigen is unknown. Profiled with immunoSEQ multiplex PCR; TCRdb holds only in-frame clones, not every one. The sample includes more than 85,000 clones, about three quarters seen only once; the top ten take around 16%. The sample consisted of peripheral blood, taken after recovery from COVID-19. The chain combines TRBV7-9 with TRBJ1-2, with D uncertain. The source of this sequence is a human donor who had recovered from COVID-19. In DNA form, the CDR3 reads TGTGCCAGCAGCTTAGTTCTAGCTAACTATGGCTACACCTTC. Protein product: CASSLVLANYGYTF. Filled out from reference TRBV7-9 and TRBJ1-2, the complete variable domain reads DTGVSQNPRHKITKRGQNVTFRCDPISEHNRLYWYRQTLGQGPEFLTYFQNEAQLEKSRLLSDRFSAERPKGSFSTLEIQRTEQGDSAMYLCASSLVLANYGYTFGSGTRLTVV.